This T cell receptor beta chain is drawn from a study of blood T cell repertoires in COVID-19. Authors' analysis steps: The assay estimated nucleated cells by amplifying reference gene primers. Sequenced by immunoSEQ multiplex PCR; TCRdb stores in-frame clones only, minus some. V and J calls and clone size are given by that table; D and trimming were obtained from the DNA. The data contain under 250,000 clones, around four fifths of them seen just once; the ten biggest clones take up about 2.3%. V was trimmed by 4 bases and J by 5 bases, leaving 21 bases between them. Germline V gives CDR1 SGHNT, CDR2 YYREEE (reference sequence). This CDR3 spans 16 amino acids.

This chain uses TRBV5-4 with TRBJ2-5, with D possibly being TRBD1 (5 bases). The sample was peripheral blood. The source is a woman in her forties with active or convalescent COVID-19. CDR3 coding DNA: TGTGCCAGCAGCCCGCAGGGCCGAACGTCCTGGGAGACCCAGTACTTC. As protein: CASSPQGRTSWETQYF.